These 25 T cell receptor beta chains were sequenced from one sample in a study of T cell responses to AZD1222 COVID-19 vaccine (TCRdb year 2021). Interpreted using the paper, the time point label stands for: about 28 days (+/-7) after the second vaccine dose. Libraries were built with the immunoSEQ multiplex PCR assay. The table was pulled from immuneACCESS by TCRdb, which kept in-frame rearrangements only. Such tables lose some clones; where checked, under half of the loss comes from unresolved V genes, and the rest has no known cause. The sample table holds 150,000 or so clones, of which roughly nine tenths were seen once. The top ten clones comprise approximately 3.6% of the sample. Sample: peripheral blood, taken 28 days after the second AZD1222 dose. These receptors originate from an adult who received the AZD1222 COVID-19 vaccine.

The rearrangement uses TRBV12-3 or TRBV12-4 and TRBJ2-3; possible D gene TRBD1, 5 bases. The V gene lost 6 bases and the J gene lost 4 bases, with 11 bases spanning the gap. This CDR3 contains 13 residues. In DNA form, the CDR3 reads TGTGCCAGCAGCCCCCCCAGGGCAGATACGCAGTATTTT. Translation gives CASSPPRADTQYF.

This clone occurred a few times. This chain connects TRBV14 to TRBJ1-1; D gene uncertain. CDR1 is SGHDN, CDR2 FVKESK, per germline. Trimming stripped 1 base from V and 0 bases from J, with 3 bases between. The CDR3 runs 13 residues. As DNA, the CDR3 is TGTGCCAGCAGCCAAGGAATGAACACTGAAGCTTTCTTT. Translation: CASSQGMNTEAFF.

The CDR3 reads CASSLTGGGYTF. CDR3 in DNA: TGTGCCAGCAGCTTGACAGGGGGAGGCTACACCTTC. The chain combines TRBV5-5 with TRBJ1-2; TRBD1 matches at 8 bases. This CDR3 has 12 residues. The J segment lost 8 bases and the V segment lost 1 base, leaving 1 base of the junction unmatched. Germline V gene sequence: CDR1 SGHKS, CDR2 YYEKEE (reference sequence).

The chain is built from TRBV4-1 and TRBJ1-2; possible D gene TRBD1, 5 bases. V lost 0 bases to trimming and J lost 3 bases, with 14 bases between them. This CDR3 is built from 16 residues. Germline CDR1 reads MGHRA; CDR2 reads YSYEKL. CDR3 loop: CASSQESGTRDYGYTF. The CDR3 DNA sequence: TGCGCCAGCAGCCAAGAATCGGGGACCCGGGACTATGGCTACACCTTC.

This chain joins TRBV5-6 and TRBJ2-5; 8 nucleotides align to TRBD2. The V gene end was trimmed by 2 bases and the J gene end by 1 base; junction bases not matched to a gene: 4. This CDR3 contains 15 residues. Germline V gene sequence: CDR1 SGHDT, CDR2 YYEEEE. This chain's CDR3 is CASSFGGGPQETQYF. The CDR3 bases are TGTGCCAGCAGCTTCGGCGGGGGGCCCCAAGAGACCCAGTACTTC.

The chain is built from TRBV30 and TRBJ1-2; no firm D call. Germline lookup yields CDR1 GTSNPN and CDR2 SVGIG (reference sequence). This CDR3 contains 13 residues. The V and J ends lost 1 base and 5 bases respectively, with 11 bases between them. The CDR3 sequence: CAWSERRLYGYTF. In DNA, the CDR3 is TGTGCCTGGAGTGAAAGGCGTCTTTATGGCTACACCTTC.

This rearrangement joins TRBV7-9 to TRBJ2-1, with no clear D. This CDR3 is built from 13 residues. Germline V CDR1 and CDR2: SEHNR, FQNEAQ (reference sequence). V was shortened by 4 bases and J by 2 bases, with 6 bases between the two germline ends. DNA of the CDR3: TGTGCCAGCAGCTCCCGACCCTACAATGAGCAGTTCTTC. Translating gives CASSSRPYNEQFF.

This chain joins TRBV6-5 and TRBJ1-5, with a tentative D call TRBD1 (6 bases). This CDR3 spans 14 amino acids. Trimming removed 6 bases from V and 9 bases from J, with 18 bases in between. Germline CDR1 is MNHEY and CDR2 is SVGAGI. The CDR3 region has the DNA TGTGCCAGCAGCACCAGGGGCCGCGGGGGGCCCCAGCATTTT. Protein product: CASSTRGRGGPQHF.

V usage is TRBV19 and J usage is TRBJ2-3, with 9 bases lining up with TRBD1. The CDR3 length is 16 residues. Trimming at V came to 4 bases and at J to 4 bases, leaving 9 bases not matched to a gene. Germline assignment: CDR1 LNHDA and CDR2 SQIVND (reference sequence). CDR3 region: CASSRTGTGSADTQYF. The CDR3 DNA follows: TGTGCCAGTAGTAGAACCGGGACAGGGAGCGCAGATACGCAGTATTTT.

This CDR3 reads CASSQDWGTLPYEQYF. The CDR3 DNA follows: TGTGCCAGCAGCCAAGATTGGGGGACGCTACCCTACGAGCAGTACTTC. The rearrangement joins TRBV4-2 to TRBJ2-7; the D call may be TRBD1 or TRBD2 (5 bases each). V lost 0 bases to trimming and J lost 2 bases, with 14 bases between them. The germline V gene has CDR1 LGHNA and CDR2 YNFKEQ. This CDR3 contains 16 residues.

This sequence joins TRBV19 and TRBJ1-5; maybe TRBD1 (5 bases). The CDR3 runs 15 residues. V was pared by 6 bases and J by 6 bases, with 18 bases between. Looked up from germline, CDR1 is LNHDA and CDR2 is SQIVND (reference sequence). This CDR3 is CASSEGTSSGQPQHF. The CDR3 region has the DNA TGTGCCAGTAGCGAAGGGACGTCCAGCGGTCAGCCCCAGCATTTT.

The gene calls are TRBV5-1 and TRBJ1-2, with TRBD1 matching 7 bases. Germline CDR1 SGHRS, CDR2 YFSETQ. V gave up 3 bases and J gave up 3 bases; unmatched junction bases: 8. The CDR3 runs to 15 residues. The CDR3 protein is CASSSKSTGDYGYTF. DNA of the CDR3: TGCGCCAGCAGCTCCAAAAGTACAGGGGACTATGGCTACACCTTC.

The chain has TRBV28 and TRBJ1-5, with D perhaps TRBD1 (6 bases). Germline V gene sequence: CDR1 MDHEN, CDR2 SYDVKM. Trimming removed 5 bases at V and 0 bases at J, with 14 bases between. The CDR3 is 16 residues long. The CDR3 DNA reads as TGTGCCAGCAGTCCCTGGACAGACTATAGCAATCAGCCCCAGCATTTT. This sequence encodes CASSPWTDYSNQPQHF.

The chain couples TRBV19 to TRBJ1-5; D call uncertain. CDR1 is LNHDA, CDR2 SQIVND, per germline (reference sequence). The CDR3 covers 13 residues. Trimming shortened V by 7 bases and J by 7 bases, and 14 bases separated the two germline ends. The CDR3 spells CASTDTTGQPQHF. CDR3 bases: TGTGCCAGTACCGACACAACGGGACAGCCCCAGCATTTT. Full variable domain (outside the CDR3, taken from reference TRBV19 and TRBJ1-5): DGGITQSPKYLFRKEGQNVTLSCEQNLNHDAMYWYRQDPGQGLRLIYYSQIVNDFQKGDIAEGYSVSREKKESFPLTVTSAQKNPTAFYLCASTDTTGQPQHFGDGTRLSIL.

This rearrangement joins TRBV4-1 to TRBJ2-7; 12 bases map to TRBD2. The CDR3 spans 13 residues. After removal of 3 bases from V and 13 bases from J, the junction contained 7 bases not matched to a gene. Germline CDR1 MGHRA, CDR2 YSYEKL. CDR3 sequence (DNA): TGCGCCAGCAGCCACGATCGACTAGCGGGAGAATACTTC. This encodes CASSHDRLAGEYF.

The gene calls are TRBV21-1 and TRBJ2-1; TRBD2 is the table's D call and was not checked against the DNA. TRBV21-1 is a recognized pseudogene. CDR3 length: 17 residues. CDR3 sequence (DNA): TGTGCCAGCAGCAATTCCCTAGCGGGACGTCACTACAATGAGCAGTTCTTC. Translated, it gives CASSNSLAGRHYNEQFF.

For the CDR3, the DNA is TGCGCCAGCAGCCAAGTGTCGGGGTATCAGCCCCAGCATTTT. Residues: CASSQVSGYQPQHF. This rearrangement joins TRBV4-1 to TRBJ1-5; no clear D. The CDR3 covers 14 residues. The V gene's germline CDR1 is MGHRA and CDR2 YSYEKL. V gave up 1 base and J gave up 5 bases, with 9 bases separating them.

The J gene is TRBJ2-2, the V gene TRBV4-3; D perhaps matches TRBD2 (5 bases). Trimming cost V 1 base and J 4 bases, with 7 bases left between them. The CDR3 totals 14 residues. In germline, CDR1 is LGHNA, CDR2 YSLEER. The CDR3 nucleotides read TGCGCCAGCAGCCAAGCGGAGGCCACCGGGGAGCTGTTTTTT. Encoded protein: CASSQAEATGELFF.

The gene calls are TRBV5-1 and TRBJ2-7; D is possibly TRBD1 (5 bases). CDR1 and CDR2 (germline): SGHRS, YFSETQ. Trimming removed 0 bases from V and 5 bases from J, with 12 bases in between. This CDR3 is 14 amino acids long. The CDR3 region is CASSLDRREDEQYF. The CDR3 DNA follows: TGCGCCAGCAGCTTGGACAGGCGAGAGGACGAGCAGTACTTC. Variable domain in full (rest from reference TRBV5-1 and TRBJ2-7): KAGVTQTPRYLIKTRGQQVTLSCSPISGHRSVSWYQQTPGQGLQFLFEYFSETQRNKGNFPGRFSGRQFSNSRSEMNVSTLELGDSALYLCASSLDRREDEQYFGPGTRLTVT.

This clone has just one count. The chain has TRBV7-3 and TRBJ2-1, with 12 bases matching TRBD2. Looked up from germline, CDR1 is SGHTA and CDR2 is FQGTGA. There are 17 residues in the CDR3. Trimming cost V 5 bases and J 6 bases; bases outside gene matches: 11. Written as DNA, the CDR3 is TGTGCCAGCAGCCCATACCCGGGACTAGCGGGTGTCAATGAGCAGTTCTTC. Its protein is CASSPYPGLAGVNEQFF.

The V call is TRBV3-1 (or the pseudogene TRBV3-2), the J call TRBJ2-7, with TRBD2 identical over 13 bases. The CDR3 spans 17 residues. V lost 5 bases and J lost 6; bases outside the gene matches: 13. Germline assignment: CDR1 LGHDT and CDR2 YNNKEL (reference sequence). In nucleotides, the CDR3 is TGTGCCAGCAGCGGACTAGCGGGAGCTGCATCCCCGGGCGAGCAGTACTTC. Its translation: CASSGLAGAASPGEQYF.

The V call is TRBV5-1, the J call TRBJ1-2; D unresolved. Germline CDR1 is SGHRS and CDR2 is YFSETQ. CDR3 length equals 15 residues. V lost 0 bases and J 2 bases, leaving 11 bases between the germline ends. In DNA form, the CDR3 reads TGCGCCAGCAGCTTGGAAATCTCAAGGAACTATGGCTACACCTTC. Protein product: CASSLEISRNYGYTF.

The chain couples TRBV27 to TRBJ2-5; no definite D call. This CDR3 comprises 14 residues. V lost 3 bases, J lost 2 bases, and 10 bases lay in between. CDR1 and CDR2 (germline): MNHEY, SMNVEV (reference sequence). Here the CDR3 DNA reads TGTGCCAGCAGTTTTTACGGCGGTCAAGAGACCCAGTACTTC. Amino acid sequence: CASSFYGGQETQYF.

The chain couples TRBV9 to TRBJ1-1, with D possibly being TRBD1 (6 bases). V lost 0 bases, J lost 0 bases, and 12 bases lay in between. The CDR3 totals 16 residues. Per germline, CDR1 SGDLS and CDR2 YYNGEE. In nucleotides, the CDR3 is TGTGCCAGCAGCGTAGTACCGGAGGGGGTGAACACTGAAGCTTTCTTT. Protein sequence: CASSVVPEGVNTEAFF.

The J gene is TRBJ1-2, the V gene TRBV3-1 (or the pseudogene TRBV3-2); weak D call: TRBD1 (6 bases). V was pared by 3 bases and J by 7 bases, with 12 bases between. The CDR3 length is 13 residues. CDR1 is LGHDT and CDR2 is YNNKEL in the germline V gene (reference sequence). The CDR3 spells CASSHPGARGYTF. The CDR3 DNA reads TGTGCCAGCAGCCATCCAGGGGCTCGTGGCTACACCTTC.